Listed here is a single T cell receptor (beta chain). What antigen it recognizes has not been identified. No base-level quality is on record; no much larger clone is a single base apart. The library came from the immunoSEQ multiplex PCR assay. The clones in this table, taken by TCRdb from immuneACCESS, are in-frame only. Not every clone is retained; where verified, under half of the shortfall comes from an unresolved V gene, and the cause of the rest is unknown. In this sample the table shows some 640,000 clones, around 87% of which occur a single time. 0.0094% of the sample is taken by the ten largest. Trimming accounts for 10 bases at V and 4 bases at J, while the number of junction bases matched to no gene is 9. Its CDR3 holds 14 amino acids, cysteine through phenylalanine. Left in the record is the CDR3 DNA by itself, 42 bases read in frame from the first base. The germline V gene sets CDR1 to MNHEY and CDR2 to SVGAGI.

The data are from a study of shared T cell receptors in the human thymus (dated by TCRdb to about 2021). For the study in its entirety: The study examined how the human thymus generates shared, self-reactive T-cell receptor alpha chains.

The same specimen was also included in a second study, on human thymus T cells. The second study's authors report: In Finland, the donors were immunologically healthy infants who were having open corrective cardiac surgery for congenital heart defects. Thymus tissue was collected as surgical resects that were removed during corrective cardiac surgery. V and J gene segment usage appeared biased in both thymic and peripheral blood repertoires. Highly overlapping thymic TCR repertoires among unrelated individuals were reported in the related research. TCR alpha and beta repertoires from about 8 infant thymus samples and a few related peripheral blood samples were characterized in the study. The cohort included several male and two female infants, with donor ages spanning 7 to 244 days. After being mechanically released from the tissue, thymocytes were kept at -70 degrees C in pellets of about 10-33 million cells. A QIAsymphony instrument was used to extract genomic DNA from the frozen cell pellets. The immunoSEQ multiplex PCR assay was used to amplify the TCRB and TCRAD loci from a standardized quantity of quality-controlled genomic DNA. The V(D)J region was spanned by amplicons of a length sufficient to cover the CDR3 and to identify V and J genes. The commercial immunoSEQ service was used to sequence amplicons on an Illumina platform. Corrections for primer bias and sequencing errors followed previously described methods, while TCRAD and TCRB definitions were based on the IMGT database. immunoSEQ Analyzer 3.0 and VDJTools were used for repertoire analysis, which covered basic statistics, V/J segment usage, diversity estimates, rarefaction and pairwise overlap. Diversity was estimated using the Chao1, ChaoE, Efron-Thisted, Shannon and inverse Simpson indices, and was also estimated on datasets down-sampled to the size of the smallest sample. Repertoire overlap used strict matching of CDR3 nucleotide sequence, V gene and J gene, with Jaccard-based multidimensional scaling clustering. On average, thymus samples gave roughly 800,000 unique TCRB clonotypes, whereas blood samples gave around 80,000.

This TCR was sampled from a boy in the first two years of life with a congenital heart defect. Donor details come from another sample of the same person, matched by shared clones. Here the chain combines TRBV6-5 and TRBJ2-1; 8 middle bases align to TRBD2. The specimen was thymocytes. The sequence in DNA is TGTGCCACCGCCGGGACTAGTCTTTACAATGAGCAGTTCTTC. Its amino acids are CATAGTSLYNEQFF.